The entry that follows covers one TCR beta chain sequence. Its ends do not fully match the called genes, so a read error is possible. CDR3 size: 12 residues. Per germline, CDR1 LGHNA and CDR2 YNFKEQ. Produced via immunoSEQ multiplex PCR; TCRdb's table is partial and in-frame only. The sample carries some 150,000 clones, roughly 85% recorded once. The data originate from a study of blood T cell repertoires in COVID-19. In the study overall: Sources were T cells, B-cell-depleted T cells, or PBMCs; the material itself was cDNA or gDNA.

This receptor was obtained from a man over 45 with acute or convalescent COVID-19. The chain combines TRBV4-2 with TRBJ1-1, with D tentatively TRBD1 (5 bases). Material for sequencing was peripheral blood. CDR3 nucleotide sequence: TGTGCCAGCAGCCAAGAGGGAGGGGCCCTGGGTTTT. This sequence encodes CASSQEGGALGF.